This entry lists 9 T cell receptor beta chains sequenced from one sample in a study of vaccination and CD4 T cells after COVID-19. Their antigen targets remain unknown. With the Oncomine TCR Beta short-read assay, DNA from cultured CD4+ T cells was sequenced. From the PCR reads, TCRdb called clonotypes with MiXCR, one entry per CDR3 protein. The table shows 9,200 or so distinct CDR3 sequences, with around half occurring only once. Treatment noted: approximately 9-day PBMC culture with coronavirus spike peptide pools or control peptides (ViraFEST assay). CD4+ T cells that came from the unexposed donor were collected before the COVID-19 pandemic (2011-2018). Sequences were obtained from CD4+ T cells from blood, cultured in vitro. The receptor source for this set is a human donor in good health.

The sample holds a few counts of this clonotype. The CDR3 spells CSARDPSGAFTDTQYF. Written as DNA, the CDR3 is TGCAGTGCTAGAGATCCGTCAGGCGCGTTCACAGATACGCAGTATTTT. The rearrangement uses TRBV20-1 and TRBJ2-3; D gene ambiguous. V gave up 0 bases and J gave up 2 bases, with 15 bases separating them. The germline V gene has CDR1 DFQATT and CDR2 SNEGSKA (reference sequence). The CDR3 extends over 16 amino acids.

The chain carries TRBV4-3 and TRBJ2-3; 7 bases map to TRBD2. CDR3 size: 16 residues. Unmatched junction bases numbered 11, after V lost 4 bases and J lost 4 bases. In germline, CDR1 is LGHNA, CDR2 YSLEER. The CDR3 region has the DNA TGCGCCAGCAGCCGGGGGAGGGTAGCTGCCTCAGATACGCAGTATTTT. Translation: CASSRGRVAASDTQYF.

V is TRBV6-1 and J is TRBJ2-4; TRBD2 matches 7 bases. Germline V gene lookup returns CDR1 MNHNS and CDR2 SASEGT. Unmatched junction bases numbered 6, after V lost 6 bases and J lost 1 base. This CDR3 contains 15 residues. The CDR3 loop reads CASSAREGAKNIQYF. CDR3 coding DNA: TGTGCCAGCAGCGCGAGGGAGGGGGCCAAAAACATTCAGTACTTC.

This clonotype was seen a handful of times. The chain employs TRBV27 and TRBJ2-2; 9 bases are shared with TRBD1. V lost 6 bases and J lost 9; bases outside the gene matches: 5. The CDR3 is made up of 13 amino acids. Per the germline V gene, CDR1 is MNHEY and CDR2 is SMNVEV (reference sequence). The CDR3 region has the DNA TGTGCCAGCAGGGTACAGGGGGCAAGGGAGCTGTTTTTT. Amino acids: CASRVQGARELFF.

The table lists this clonotype with a count of one. V is TRBV7-6 and J is TRBJ2-7; perhaps TRBD1 as D (6 bases). The germline V and J ends were trimmed by 4 bases and 4 bases, with 17 bases remaining between them. Germline CDR1 is SGHVS and CDR2 is FNYEAQ. The CDR3 extends over 15 amino acids. CDR3 loop: CASSYTDSRVYEQYF. In nucleotides, the CDR3 is TGTGCCAGCAGCTATACGGACAGTCGAGTGTACGAGCAGTACTTC. The variable domain in full, with the rest retrieved from reference TRBV7-6 and TRBJ2-7, is GAGVSQSPRYKVTKRGQDVALRCDPISGHVSLYWYRQALGQGPEFLTYFNYEAQQDKSGLPNDRFSAERPEGSISTLTIQRTEQRDSAMYRCASSYTDSRVYEQYFGPGTRLTVT.

This chain connects TRBV30 to TRBJ2-1; D is uncertain. This CDR3 region has 13 residues. The ends were cut back, 0 bases at V and 4 bases at J, with 7 bases in the middle. CDR1 and CDR2 from the germline V gene are GTSNPN and SVGIG (reference sequence). The CDR3 DNA reads TGTGCCTGGAGTGTTTCACGGTACAATGAGCAGTTCTTC. Its protein product is CAWSVSRYNEQFF. Drawing the rest from reference TRBV30 and TRBJ2-1, the complete variable domain is SQTIHQWPATLVQPVGSPLSLECTVEGTSNPNLYWYRQAAGRGLQLLFYSVGIGQISSEVPQNLSASRPQDRQFILSSKKLLLSDSGFYLCAWSVSRYNEQFFGPGTRLTVL.

This clonotype was seen a few times. The gene calls are TRBV6-5 and TRBJ1-2; no firm D call. V was shortened by 0 bases and J by 8 bases, with 16 bases between the two germline ends. CDR3 length equals 15 residues. CDR1 and CDR2 (germline): MNHEY, SVGAGI. CDR3: CASSYSGRPEEGYTF. The CDR3 nucleotides read TGTGCCAGCAGTTACTCGGGCAGGCCGGAGGAGGGCTACACCTTC.

V usage is TRBV4-1 and J usage is TRBJ2-2, with 14 nucleotides matching TRBD2. Germline CDR1 is MGHRA and CDR2 is YSYEKL. CDR3 length equals 18 residues. Trimming at V came to 1 base and at J to 5 bases, leaving 6 bases not matched to a gene. CDR3 coding DNA: TGCGCCAGCAGCCAAGGGGGACTAGCGGGAGTGGGAACCGGGGAGCTGTTTTTT. Translated, it gives CASSQGGLAGVGTGELFF.

The rearrangement uses TRBV6-5 and TRBJ2-5; the match to TRBD2 covers 8 bases. V lost 0 bases, J lost 1 base, and 13 bases stayed unmatched. Germline CDR1 MNHEY, CDR2 SVGAGI. This CDR3 is built from 19 residues. CDR3 DNA: TGTGCCAGCAGTTACTCGATCCGGTCGGTACGGGGGGGCCAAGAGACCCAGTACTTC. This encodes CASSYSIRSVRGGQETQYF.